This section outlines one T cell receptor beta chain sequence together with its context. There is no known antigen for this receptor. Base quality data are lacking; no much larger clone is found one base away. Donors were healthy HIV-negative adults with no recently reported acute infections or vaccinations. Every donor was a Caucasian adult living in Nashville, Tennessee, USA. CD4+ T cells were enriched by magnetic negative selection; naive cells were then positively selected on CD45RA, and the negative fraction formed the memory subset. Blood was obtained by leukapheresis, after which PBMCs were separated by Ficoll-Histopaque density gradient centrifugation and cryopreserved in liquid nitrogen vapor phase. Analytical flow cytometry was used to check the purity and quantity of each magnetically sorted T cell population. Genomic DNA was isolated from every sorted fraction and measured by UV absorbance on a Nanodrop 2000c.

Using the deep immunoSEQ assay, TCR CDR3 regions were amplified from genomic DNA by multiplex PCR. Extracted genomic DNA from each cell subset was distributed evenly across all wells of several immunoSEQ 96-well plates, and each plate was treated as a replicate. For sorted subsets, each replicate PCR was loaded with about 0.2 ug genomic DNA, equivalent to some 27,000 T cell genomes. Purified libraries were measured with a Qubit 3.0 fluorometer, size-checked on a Bioanalyzer 2100, and measured again with the KAPA Library Quantification kit. A separate single-read 150-cycle Illumina NextSeq 550 flow cell was used to sequence each immunoSEQ 96-well plate. Regarding the original processing steps: The immunoSEQ output contained only junctional sequences without quality scores, so filtering could not match that applied to full-length reads. Sequences were annotated with PyIR, a Python wrapper for IgBLAST v1.9, and V/J genes and CDR3 were assigned using IMGT germline references. Reads were filtered out if the reads had weak V/J assignments (E-value above 1e-6), no CDR3, stop codons, out-of-frame junctions, or ambiguous translated residues. V3J clonotypes were defined by identical inferred V gene, J gene, and CDR3 amino acid sequence. The percentage overlap between two repertoires was calculated by dividing the number of shared unique clonotypes by the size of the smaller repertoire. RTK rarefaction, the Chao1 estimator, and Recon v2.1 estimates of unobserved clonotypes were used to assess repertoire richness. Generation probabilities were computed with OLGA for all TCRbeta clonotypes obtained by the gDNA method from four donors. TCRdb holds this immuneACCESS table with in-frame rearrangements only. Some clones are missing; in checked studies, unresolved V genes explain under half, and the rest has no known cause. V and J calls and clone size are as listed in that table; D and trimming were resolved from the DNA. The sample records roughly 1,000,000 clones, approximately 78% of which are singletons. Together, the top ten hold 0.55% to 0.7% of the sample.

The source of the sample is a study of shared clonotypes between healthy human individuals (TCRdb year 2020). Study-level background: Two women and a few men aged 18 to 49 years were included in the cohort. Per donor, three plates each were used for CD4 naive and CD4 memory, two for CD8 naive, and one for CD8 memory. To estimate repertoire size and how much clonotype sharing occurs between individuals, the study deeply sequenced the blood TCR repertoires of five or six healthy adults. To increase sequencing depth and limit assay-specific biases, TCR repertoire library preparation and sequencing were carried out by different laboratories using diverse techniques. Per donor, leukapheresis produced somewhere between about 0.9 and 9.5 billion PBMCs. The full study reports these points: Across four donors, about 4.5% of naive CD4, roughly 3.5% of naive CD8, about 2.3% of memory CD4, and under 0.45% of memory CD8 clonotypes were shared. Higher generation probabilities were observed for clonotypes shared by all four sorted-subset donors than for non-shared clonotypes. Only blood was sampled, and tissue TCR repertoires likely differ from those in blood. Because the study included only a small number of donors, the genetic and exposure-history diversity represented was limited. Naive subsets generally had larger estimated clonotype richness than memory subsets did. Rarefaction of sorted-subset datasets indicated incomplete sequencing despite the large sequencing depth. Pairwise subsampling indicated that sequencing depth was expected to affect the degree of clonotype sharing among donors.

The germline V gene provides CDR1 MNHEY and CDR2 SVGAGI. Trimming at the junction amounts to 2 bases on V and 5 bases on J, and the germline ends lie 12 bases apart. From the cysteine through the phenylalanine, the CDR3 covers 15 amino acids. Of the read, only the CDR3 DNA is kept; its 45 bases are in frame from base 1. Sequenced sample: memory CD4+ T cells from PBMCs. In light of the paper, this sample's cell subset or site label describes: CD45RA-negative fraction. In this chain, TRBV6-5 is recombined with TRBJ2-2; the D segment cannot be called with confidence. This sequence originates from a man between 18 and 35 years old in good health. Some clones in this sample may be carry-over from other donors' samples. The CDR3 is CASSYLTAKTGELFF. The sequenced DNA is TGTGCCAGCAGTTACCTAACAGCTAAAACCGGGGAGCTGTTTTTT.